The 14 T cell receptor beta chains reported below all come from one sample, sequenced in a study of T-cell reconstitution after alpha-beta-depleted transplantation in children. A library of TCRbeta sequences, prepared with unique molecular identifiers, was generated. In TCRdb, the PCR reads were re-called with MiXCR into one record per CDR3 protein. The top ten hold 14% of the sample, which has around 490,000 distinct CDR3 sequences, 9.5% to 12% seen once. The specimen comprised PBMCs, mostly from graft donor cells, sampled 180 days after TCRalphabeta/CD19-depleted stem cell transplant. The source is a female patient aged 2-9 years who had a stem cell transplant for aplastic anemia, so the T cells may come from the graft donor.

In its sample, this clonotype was seen a few times. V is TRBV6-2 or TRBV6-3 and J is TRBJ2-1; D is uncertain. There are 12 residues in the CDR3. Germline V gene data show CDR1 as MNHEY and CDR2 as SVGEGT. V lost 8 bases and J 1 base, leaving 6 bases between the germline ends. CDR3 sequence reads: CASGQSYNEQFF. CDR3 sequence (DNA): TGTGCCAGCGGCCAGTCCTACAATGAGCAGTTCTTC.

This clonotype was seen many times. The chain uses TRBV15 and TRBJ1-1, with unresolved D. Germline V gene lookup returns CDR1 LNHNV and CDR2 YYDKDF (reference sequence). The CDR3 runs to 15 residues. V shed 0 bases and J shed 0 bases, with 8 bases lying between them. This CDR3 is CATSRELGMNTEAFF. DNA of the CDR3: TGTGCCACCAGCAGAGAGCTGGGTATGAACACTGAAGCTTTCTTT.

The V and J genes are TRBV27 and TRBJ1-6, with no clear D. The CDR3 totals 16 residues. Germline CDR1 is MNHEY and CDR2 is SMNVEV (reference sequence). V was clipped by 2 bases and J by 10 bases, with 18 bases between them. The CDR3 nucleotides read TGTGCCAGCAGTTTAGCGACACCACCTTTATGGTCACCCCTCCACTTT. It codes for CASSLATPPLWSPLHF.

This clonotype has a count of ten or more. The chain carries TRBV4-3 and TRBJ2-7, with TRBD1 as a possible D gene (7 bases). The ends were cut back, 0 bases at V and 6 bases at J, with 18 bases in the middle. Germline loops: CDR1 LGHNA, CDR2 YSLEER. The CDR3 is made up of 16 amino acids. The CDR3 loop is CASSQDPGGWPVEQYF. The CDR3 DNA reads as TGCGCCAGCAGCCAAGATCCAGGGGGGTGGCCCGTCGAGCAGTACTTC.

V and J are TRBV12-3 or TRBV12-4 and TRBJ1-4; D gene ambiguous. The CDR3 extends over 15 amino acids. Trimming took off 2 bases at V and 2 bases at J, with 9 bases between the two ends. CDR3 in DNA: TGTGCCAGCAGTTTAACCCAGGCTACTAATGAAAAACTGTTTTTT. This encodes CASSLTQATNEKLFF.

The chain recombines TRBV7-7 with TRBJ2-1, with D possibly being TRBD1 (6 bases). The CDR3 loop spans 12 amino acids. V shed 5 bases and J shed 10 bases, with 12 bases lying between them. Germline loops: CDR1 SSHAT, CDR2 FNYEAQ (reference sequence). CDR3: CASSMVRGEQFF. CDR3 nucleotide sequence: TGTGCCAGCAGCATGGTTAGGGGGGAGCAGTTCTTC.

A few counts support this clonotype. The chain recombines TRBV18 with TRBJ2-7, with TRBD2 matching over 9 bases. This CDR3 contains 16 residues. V dropped 4 bases and J dropped 3; count of bases not matched to a gene: 10. Looked up from germline, CDR1 is KGHSH and CDR2 is LQKENI. The CDR3 is CASSLLGTSLYYEQYV. For the CDR3, the DNA is TGTGCCAGCTCACTACTTGGGACTAGCCTATACTACGAGCAGTACGTC.

The genes are TRBV6-1 and TRBJ2-5; D tentatively reads TRBD1 or TRBD2 (5 bases each). The CDR3 has 15 residues. CDR1 and CDR2 (germline): MNHNS, SASEGT. The V end was cut by 0 bases, the J end by 2 bases, with 10 bases between. The CDR3 DNA is TGTGCCAGCAGTGAAGCAGGGAGACAGCAAGAGACCCAGTACTTC. This translates into CASSEAGRQQETQYF.

This clonotype has just a few counts. V and J are TRBV7-9 and TRBJ2-3, with D possibly being TRBD1 (6 bases). CDR1 is SEHNR and CDR2 is FQNEAQ in the germline V gene (reference sequence). CDR3 length: 16 amino acids. V was pared by 5 bases and J by 6 bases, with 21 bases between. The DNA for the CDR3 is TGTGCCAGCAGCCCTCGGACAGTTTTACCCAGGGATACGCAGTATTTT. Its translation is CASSPRTVLPRDTQYF.

This clonotype showed up just a few times. This chain links TRBV27 with TRBJ1-5, with no clear D. Trimming stripped 5 bases from V and 6 bases from J, with 14 bases between. This CDR3 has 14 amino acids. Germline-derived CDR1 and CDR2 are MNHEY and SMNVEV (reference sequence). As DNA, the CDR3 is TGTGCCAGCAGTCCCAGACCCCGGGCTCAGCCCCAGCATTTT. It encodes CASSPRPRAQPQHF.

The genes are TRBV7-2 and TRBJ2-1; tentatively, D is TRBD2 (5 bases). The CDR3 is 15 amino acids. Germline CDR1 and CDR2: SGHTA and FQGNSA. The germline V and J ends were trimmed by 1 base and 9 bases, with 16 bases remaining between them. DNA of the CDR3: TGTGCCAGCAGCTTAGGGGGTGCAGGTCGGGGTGAGCAGTTCTTC. The encoded protein is CASSLGGAGRGEQFF.

V gene TRBV9 combines with J gene TRBJ2-1; the D is unclear. Germline V gives CDR1 SGDLS, CDR2 YYNGEE. The CDR3 spans 13 residues. The V and J ends lost 7 bases and 0 bases respectively, with 8 bases between them. The CDR3, as DNA: TGTGCCAGCGGCGCCAACTCCTACAATGAGCAGTTCTTC. Translated, it gives CASGANSYNEQFF.

This clonotype turned up a few times. The CDR3 DNA is TGCAGTGCACCTCACAGGGCAATCTACGAGCAGTACTTC. It codes for CSAPHRAIYEQYF. The rearrangement uses TRBV20-1 and TRBJ2-7, with D possibly being TRBD1 (6 bases). Trimming removed 6 bases from V and 3 bases from J, with 15 bases in between. In germline, CDR1 is DFQATT, CDR2 SNEGSKA (reference sequence). This CDR3 spans 13 amino acids.

This clonotype was seen at least ten times. V is TRBV7-2 and J is TRBJ2-6, with no clear D. This CDR3 is 13 amino acids long. Germline V gene data show CDR1 as SGHTA and CDR2 as FQGNSA. V lost 3 bases, J lost 3 bases, and 3 bases lay in between. The DNA of the CDR3 is TGTGCCAGCAGCTTCCGTGGGGCCAACGTCCTGACTTTC. This encodes CASSFRGANVLTF.